This T cell receptor (beta chain) was sequenced for a study of cytotoxic CD8 clonotypes in ibrutinib-treated CLL. Overall study context: The group held 11 relapsed/refractory and about 15 treatment-naive patients, with under 18 IGHV unmutated.

Turning to this clone: What it recognizes is unknown.

TCR beta library input comprised roughly 2.2 micrograms of genomic DNA from cryopreserved PBMCs. The V gene lost 8 bases and the J gene lost 7 bases, with 15 bases spanning the gap. CDR1 and CDR2 (germline): SGHRS, YFSETQ. The CDR3 has 13 amino acids. Method: immunoSEQ multiplex PCR; TCRdb's copy keeps in-frame clones and lacks some. The data hold about 130,000 clones, with roughly three quarters observed a single time. The study's findings and limits: Clonality grew at ibrutinib response; at progression, it decreased back toward baseline. Public clonotypes, an uncommon group, contracted or remained stable on treatment.

Sequencing was performed on PBMCs, taken after 12 months of ibrutinib treatment. The chain combines TRBV5-1 with TRBJ1-4; TRBD1 is a possible D gene (5 bases). This receptor was identified in a human donor with chronic lymphocytic leukemia. The CDR3 region has the DNA TGCGCCAGTATGGGGGTCGAGGGTGAAAAACTGTTTTTT. This sequence encodes CASMGVEGEKLFF.